This record covers a single TCR beta chain. What it recognizes is unknown. Sequencing used immunoSEQ multiplex PCR; TCRdb keeps in-frame clones, though not all of them. This sample's table reports 8,500 to 10,000 clones. The source of the sample is a study of synovial regulatory T cells in juvenile arthritis. Broader study findings: Blood Treg cells that were inflammation-associated showed lower TCR diversity than other blood Treg cells.

CDR1 and CDR2 from the germline V gene are MNHEY and SMNVEV (reference sequence). This CDR3 has 15 residues. DNA is not on record. The TCR sequence derives from a donor aged 2-30 years with juvenile idiopathic arthritis. The sample consisted of Treg cells from blood. As to subset: HLA-DR+ inflammation-associated blood Treg cells. The chain carries TRBV27 and TRBJ1-2; TCRdb's D call, TRBD1, is unchecked because there is no DNA. The CDR3 here is CASSRTGSRHYGYTF.